Each of the 32 T cell receptor beta chains below was sequenced from the same sample in a study of blood T cell repertoires in COVID-19. Using immunoSEQ multiplex PCR, the repertoire was profiled, and TCRdb retains in-frame clones only, with some absent. The sample contains 110,000 to 150,000 clones, around 82% of which appear only once. The specimen sequenced was PBMCs or T cells enriched from blood (not recorded which). Source of these receptors: a woman aged 50 to 60 who had recovered from COVID-19.

The chain uses TRBV6-5 and TRBJ1-1; the D gene is possibly TRBD1 (6 bases). Between the trimmed V and J ends, which lost 6 bases and 10 bases, there was a span of 24 bases. Germline V gene data show CDR1 as MNHEY and CDR2 as SVGAGI. The CDR3 extends over 15 amino acids. In DNA form, the CDR3 reads TGTGCCAGCAGATTGCTACCGGGACAACAATCTATAGCTTTCTTT. Residues: CASRLLPGQQSIAFF.

This chain uses TRBV9 with TRBJ1-3, with 8 bases aligning to TRBD1. The CDR3 runs 16 residues. The V segment lost 2 bases and the J segment 0 bases; nucleotides outside the gene matches: 4. Germline V gives CDR1 SGDLS, CDR2 YYNGEE. As DNA, the CDR3 is TGTGCCAGCAGCGTGAGGACAGGGACCTCTGGAAACACCATATATTTT. Its translation: CASSVRTGTSGNTIYF.

The sample holds one count of this clone. J is TRBJ1-1 and V is TRBV19, with TRBD1 as a possible D gene (5 bases). Trimming removed 5 bases at V and 2 bases at J, with 21 bases between. CDR1 LNHDA and CDR2 SQIVND come from the germline V gene (reference sequence). This CDR3 is 17 amino acids long. The CDR3 nucleotides read TGTGCCAGTAGTTCACTTACAGGCCGCCTCGTAAACACTGAAGCTTTCTTT. It codes for CASSSLTGRLVNTEAFF.

The chain couples TRBV30 to TRBJ2-3, with 8 positions matching TRBD1. CDR1 and CDR2 (germline): GTSNPN, SVGIG (reference sequence). V shed 8 bases and J 4 bases; nucleotides not matched to a gene: 14. This CDR3 contains 15 residues. CDR3 protein: CAARPQGVAADTQYF. In DNA, the CDR3 is TGTGCCGCACGACCACAGGGGGTCGCGGCAGATACGCAGTATTTT. The complete variable domain, with remaining parts taken from reference TRBV30 and TRBJ2-3, reads SQTIHQWPATLVQPVGSPLSLECTVEGTSNPNLYWYRQAAGRGLQLLFYSVGIGQISSEVPQNLSASRPQDRQFILSSKKLLLSDSGFYLCAARPQGVAADTQYFGPGTRLTVL.

The V and J genes are TRBV28 and TRBJ2-2, with 9 bases that match TRBD1. This CDR3 has 16 amino acids. Germline values: CDR1 MDHEN, CDR2 SYDVKM. J was trimmed by 2 bases and V by 6 bases; bases with no gene match: 7. In nucleotides, the CDR3 is TGTGCCAGCAGCAGAACAGGGGGCGCTAACACCGGGGAGCTGTTTTTT. It codes for CASSRTGGANTGELFF.

V and J are TRBV28 and TRBJ1-1; 7 nucleotides line up with TRBD1. The J segment lost 4 bases and the V segment lost 5 bases, leaving 7 bases of the junction unmatched. Looked up from germline, CDR1 is MDHEN and CDR2 is SYDVKM. The CDR3 extends over 14 amino acids. The CDR3 sequence: CASSATGVRTEAFF. The DNA for the CDR3 is TGTGCCAGCAGTGCCACAGGGGTTCGCACTGAAGCTTTCTTT.

V usage is TRBV9 and J usage is TRBJ2-1; D might be TRBD1 (5 bases). Germline V gene data show CDR1 as SGDLS and CDR2 as YYNGEE. Trimming shortened V by 2 bases and J by 10 bases, and 16 bases separated the two germline ends. CDR3 size: 14 residues. CDR3 in amino acids: CASSVQGPFGEQFF. In DNA form, the CDR3 reads TGTGCCAGCAGCGTTCAGGGCCCATTCGGCGAGCAGTTCTTC.

The chain combines TRBV3-1 (or the pseudogene TRBV3-2) with TRBJ1-1; D is unresolved. This CDR3 contains 16 residues. Germline V gene lookup returns CDR1 LGHDT and CDR2 YNNKEL (reference sequence). V was clipped by 4 bases and J by 1 base, with 16 bases between them. This chain's CDR3 is CASSPLYHGGNTEAFF. The CDR3 coding sequence is TGTGCCAGCAGCCCCCTATATCACGGAGGGAACACTGAAGCTTTCTTT.

The chain recombines TRBV6-5 with TRBJ1-5; D perhaps matches TRBD1 (5 bases). The CDR3 has 14 residues. Germline V gene data show CDR1 as MNHEY and CDR2 as SVGAGI. V lost 2 bases and J lost 4, with 9 bases in between. CDR3 sequence (DNA): TGTGCCAGCAGTTACGGGGGGGGGAATCAGCCCCAGCATTTT. Protein sequence: CASSYGGGNQPQHF.

The V call is TRBV3-1 (or the pseudogene TRBV3-2), the J call TRBJ2-1; 9 nucleotides agree with TRBD1. Trimming removed 4 bases from V and 5 bases from J; junction bases left unmatched: 12. The CDR3 spans 17 residues. Germline V gene lookup returns CDR1 LGHDT and CDR2 YNNKEL (reference sequence). This CDR3 reads CASSLLAGTGSNNEQFF. The CDR3 DNA sequence: TGTGCCAGCAGCCTCCTCGCCGGGACAGGGTCCAACAATGAGCAGTTCTTC.

As for this clone: Additional DNA sequences in this sample encode the identical CDR3. V gene TRBV2 combines with J gene TRBJ1-2; no definite D call. Germline lookup yields CDR1 SNHLY and CDR2 FYNNEI. The CDR3 is 13 residues long. Between the trimmed V and J ends, which lost 7 bases and 2 bases, there was a span of 11 bases. The CDR3 is CASIGGLNYGYTF. The CDR3 bases are TGTGCCAGCATTGGCGGACTGAACTATGGCTACACCTTC.

The V call is TRBV24-1, the J call TRBJ2-1; D possibly corresponds to TRBD2 (6 bases). Per germline, CDR1 KGHDR and CDR2 SFDVKD. Trimming stripped 3 bases from V and 0 bases from J, with 14 bases between. CDR3 length equals 17 residues. In DNA form, the CDR3 reads TGTGCCACCAGTGATACGGGGGAACTGAGCTCCTACAATGAGCAGTTCTTC. Translating gives CATSDTGELSSYNEQFF.

The rearrangement joins TRBV5-1 to TRBJ2-5, with a possible D match to TRBD2 (6 bases). V lost 4 bases and J 4 bases, leaving 11 bases between the germline ends. Germline V lookup: CDR1 SGHRS, CDR2 YFSETQ. The CDR3 length is 13 residues. CDR3 loop: CASSVPGAETQYF. DNA of the CDR3: TGCGCCAGCAGCGTGCCGGGAGCAGAGACCCAGTACTTC.

This clone was detected once. This sequence joins TRBV6-5 and TRBJ2-7, with 7 positions matching TRBD1. J gave up 0 bases and V 6 bases, and 5 bases lay outside the gene matches. The CDR3 length is 14 residues. Germline loops: CDR1 MNHEY, CDR2 SVGAGI. In DNA, the CDR3 is TGTGCCAGCAGGCCTAGGGACAGCTCCTACGAGCAGTACGTC. This gives the protein CASRPRDSSYEQYV.

The chain employs TRBV10-3 and TRBJ1-2; 8 nucleotides agree with TRBD1. This CDR3 has 13 amino acids. The trim removed 3 bases at V and 7 bases at J, leaving 4 bases unmatched. Germline CDR1 is ENHRY and CDR2 is SYGVKD. The CDR3 reads CAISDGQGGGYTF. The CDR3 nucleotides read TGTGCCATCAGTGATGGACAGGGAGGTGGCTACACCTTC.

V gene TRBV7-3 combines with J gene TRBJ1-4; D is perhaps TRBD1 (5 bases). The CDR3 has 13 amino acids. V was clipped by 3 bases and J by 8 bases, with 10 bases between them. CDR1 is SGHTA and CDR2 is FQGTGA in the germline V gene. The CDR3: CASSLTANEKLFF. The CDR3 DNA sequence: TGTGCCAGCAGCTTGACAGCCAACGAAAAACTGTTTTTT.

This clone came up many times. The CDR3 reads CSASFGGGYTF. In DNA, the CDR3 is TGCAGTGCTAGCTTTGGAGGTGGCTACACCTTC. The chain couples TRBV20-1 to TRBJ1-2; no definite D call. The length of the CDR3 is 11 residues. Germline V lookup: CDR1 DFQATT, CDR2 SNEGSKA (reference sequence). V was pared by 3 bases and J by 7 bases, with 9 bases between.

The chain uses TRBV19 and TRBJ1-6; tentatively, D is TRBD1 (6 bases). Per the germline V gene, CDR1 is LNHDA and CDR2 is SQIVND (reference sequence). There are 16 residues in the CDR3. The ends were cut back, 3 bases at V and 9 bases at J, with 18 bases in the middle. CDR3 bases: TGTGCCAGTAGTATCGGTCGTGGGGGGGCCGGTTCACCCCTCCACTTT. Residues: CASSIGRGGAGSPLHF.

The rearrangement joins TRBV27 to TRBJ2-7, with 7 nucleotides matching TRBD1. Per the germline V gene, CDR1 is MNHEY and CDR2 is SMNVEV (reference sequence). This CDR3 spans 13 amino acids. J gave up 6 bases and V 6 bases, and 8 bases lay outside the gene matches. The DNA for the CDR3 is TGTGCCAGCAGGCCGACAGGGTGGGGCGAGCAGTACTTC. Protein product: CASRPTGWGEQYF.

This clone has more than one count but fewer than ten. The genes are TRBV15 and TRBJ1-5; D gene unclear. The CDR3 covers 17 residues. Germline assignment: CDR1 LNHNV and CDR2 YYDKDF (reference sequence). Trimming shortened V by 0 bases and J by 0 bases, and 12 bases separated the two germline ends. The CDR3 region has the DNA TGTGCCACCAGCAGAGATATGAGAGGATATAGCAATCAGCCCCAGCATTTT. Its protein product is CATSRDMRGYSNQPQHF.

The table lists this clone with a count of one. V and J are TRBV18 and TRBJ1-5, with 8 nucleotides matching TRBD1. This CDR3 has 16 residues. The J segment lost 7 bases and the V segment lost 2 bases, leaving 10 bases of the junction unmatched. Looked up from germline, CDR1 is KGHSH and CDR2 is LQKENI. The CDR3 nucleotides are TGTGCCAGCTCACCAAAACAGGGGGAAGCAGGACAGCCCCAGCATTTT. This translates into CASSPKQGEAGQPQHF. The full variable domain, its missing parts supplied by reference TRBV18 and TRBJ1-5, is NAGVMQNPRHLVRRRGQEARLRCSPMKGHSHVYWYRQLPEEGLKFMVYLQKENIIDESGMPKERFSAEFPKEGPSILRIQQVVRGDSAAYFCASSPKQGEAGQPQHFGDGTRLSIL.

The J gene is TRBJ2-1, the V gene TRBV9, with D possibly matching TRBD2 (6 bases). The CDR3 sequence is 16 residues long. Per the germline V gene, CDR1 is SGDLS and CDR2 is YYNGEE. Trimming stripped 6 bases from V and 6 bases from J, with 22 bases between. The CDR3 sequence: CASTGGITGVGNEQFF. DNA for the CDR3: TGTGCCAGCACCGGAGGGATAACGGGAGTGGGCAATGAGCAGTTCTTC.

The chain carries TRBV6-1 and TRBJ1-2, with 7 positions matching TRBD1. CDR3 length: 12 amino acids. V was pared by 2 bases and J by 13 bases, with 7 bases of the junction left unmatched. The germline V gene has CDR1 MNHNS and CDR2 SASEGT. CDR3 sequence (DNA): TGTGCCAGCAGTGAAACAGGGGAAGATTGCACCTTC. Its translation: CASSETGEDCTF.

The chain combines TRBV14 with TRBJ2-7; 7 nucleotides align to TRBD1. CDR3 length equals 14 residues. Germline-derived CDR1 and CDR2 are SGHDN and FVKESK. V was pared by 4 bases and J by 10 bases, with 13 bases of the junction left unmatched. CDR3 bases: TGTGCCAGCAGCCTCCGGGACAGCCAGTCTTCCCAGTACTTC. The encoded protein is CASSLRDSQSSQYF. The whole variable domain, remainder taken from reference TRBV14 and TRBJ2-7, is EAGVTQFPSHSVIEKGQTVTLRCDPISGHDNLYWYRRVMGKEIKFLLHFVKESKQDESGMPNNRFLAERTGGTYSTLKVQPAELEDSGVYFCASSLRDSQSSQYFGPGTRLTVT.

The chain uses TRBV7-9 and TRBJ1-2; 9 bases agree with TRBD1. V lost 10 bases, J lost 2 bases, and 17 bases stayed unmatched. The germline V gene encodes CDR1 SEHNR and CDR2 FQNEAQ (reference sequence). This CDR3 contains 17 residues. The CDR3 sequence is CANTTVGQGKNNYGYTF. The CDR3 DNA sequence: TGTGCCAACACGACGGTGGGACAGGGCAAAAACAACTATGGCTACACCTTC.

CDR3 sequence reads: CASSVPIGTNYGYTF. CDR3 bases: TGTGCCAGCAGCGTGCCTATTGGGACAAACTATGGCTACACCTTC. The chain uses TRBV5-4 and TRBJ1-2, with D possibly TRBD1 on 6 matching bases. The germline V gene encodes CDR1 SGHNT and CDR2 YYREEE (reference sequence). CDR3 length equals 15 residues. Trimming stripped 4 bases from V and 2 bases from J, with 15 bases between.

J is TRBJ2-7 and V is TRBV27, with a weak D call TRBD2 (6 bases). Trimming stripped 0 bases from V and 9 bases from J, with 18 bases between. CDR3 length: 15 amino acids. In germline, CDR1 is MNHEY, CDR2 SMNVEV (reference sequence). The CDR3 region has the DNA TGTGCCAGCAGTTTATCGGGCGGGGCCGGAGGATGGCAGTACGTC. It yields the protein CASSLSGGAGGWQYV.

This clone was detected only once. V is TRBV28 and J is TRBJ1-5; perhaps TRBD1 as D (6 bases). Trimming cost V 11 bases and J 1 base, with 12 bases left between them. Germline CDR1 reads MDHEN; CDR2 reads SYDVKM. CDR3 length: 13 amino acids. CDR3 amino acids: CAAGGASNQPQHF. The CDR3 nucleotides are TGTGCCGCTGGGGGGGCAAGCAATCAGCCCCAGCATTTT. Filled out from reference TRBV28 and TRBJ1-5, the complete variable domain reads DVKVTQSSRYLVKRTGEKVFLECVQDMDHENMFWYRQDPGLGLRLIYFSYDVKMKEKGDIPEGYSVSREKKERFSLILESASTNQTSMYLCAAGGASNQPQHFGDGTRLSIL.

This chain links TRBV27 with TRBJ2-1; D is possibly TRBD1 (6 bases). The V end lost 5 bases, the J end lost 9 bases, and 17 bases lay between the germline ends. CDR3 length: 14 amino acids. Per the germline V gene, CDR1 is MNHEY and CDR2 is SMNVEV (reference sequence). Here the CDR3 DNA reads TGTGCCAGCAGTCTAGGGACATCCGCCGGTGAGCAGTTCTTC. Translated, it gives CASSLGTSAGEQFF.

The rearrangement joins TRBV27 to TRBJ2-7; perhaps TRBD2 as D (6 bases). The CDR3 totals 15 residues. Germline CDR1 is MNHEY and CDR2 is SMNVEV (reference sequence). Trimming shortened V by 5 bases and J by 6 bases, and 20 bases separated the two germline ends. The CDR3 coding sequence is TGTGCCAGCAGTCCAACATTGACTAGTAGGTCCGAGCAGTACTTC. Its protein product is CASSPTLTSRSEQYF.

This rearrangement joins TRBV5-1 to TRBJ2-7, with D unclear. CDR1 is SGHRS and CDR2 is YFSETQ in the germline V gene. The CDR3 spans 14 residues. V lost 1 base to trimming and J lost 2 bases, with 10 bases between them. As DNA, the CDR3 is TGCGCCAGCAGCTTGTTATCAGGAACCTACGAGCAGTACTTC. The encoded protein is CASSLLSGTYEQYF.

In this sample, this clone turned up once. The chain combines TRBV3-1 (or the pseudogene TRBV3-2) with TRBJ1-2, with TRBD1 matching 7 bases. The junction had 8 bases not matched to a gene; V was cut back by 4 bases and J by 3 bases. Per the germline V gene, CDR1 is LGHDT and CDR2 is YNNKEL (reference sequence). The CDR3 is made up of 15 amino acids. CDR3 coding DNA: TGTGCCAGCAGCCGAGCGGCCGGGACAGACTATGGCTACACCTTC. Translated, it gives CASSRAAGTDYGYTF.